These T cell receptor beta chains were read from a single sample in a study of shared clonotypes between healthy human individuals. Clones were read by immunoSEQ multiplex PCR, and TCRdb kept only the in-frame ones, dropping some. The sample yields some 2.4 million clones, under 95% seen once. Sequenced material: naive CD4+ T cells from PBMCs. Every receptor here comes from a man in his late teens or twenties in good health. Some clones in this sample may be carry-over from other donors' samples. The CDR3 runs from the conserved cysteine through the conserved F or W. The D gene is left open where the match is weak. Expanded clones are given a class, and other clones once, few, many or no size at all.

j_gene | d_gene | v_gene | abundance | CDR3nt | CDR3aa
TRBJ1-4 | . | TRBV29-1 | . | TGCAGCGTTGAAGAAGGGGGTGCAACTAATGAAAAACTGTTTTTT | CSVEEGGATNEKLFF
TRBJ1-1 | TRBD1 | TRBV5-1 | . | TGCGCCAGCAGCTTACTTAGTGGGACAGGCAGGCGAACTGAAGCTTTCTTT | CASSLLSGTGRRTEAFF
TRBJ2-3 | TRBD1 | TRBV10-3 | once | TGTGCCATCAGTGAGCTGACAGGGCAGGGGCAGTATTTT | CAISELTGQGQYF
TRBJ2-3 | . | TRBV25-1 | once | TGTGCCAGCACCAGACTAGGGTCTAGCACAGATACGCAGTATTTT | CASTRLGSSTDTQYF
TRBJ2-5 | . | TRBV28 | . | TGTGCCAGCAGCCACCCCGACGGGCCGAGCGGCCAAGAGACCCAGTACTTC | CASSHPDGPSGQETQYF
TRBJ1-5 | . | TRBV27 | . | TGTGCCAGCAGTTTCCGGACAGGCAATCAGCCCCAGCATTTT | CASSFRTGNQPQHF
TRBJ2-1 | TRBD2 | TRBV5-4 | . | TGTGCCAGCAGGGCGGGGGGACTAGCGGGAGCCAATGAGCAGTTCTTC | CASRAGGLAGANEQFF
TRBJ1-1 | TRBD1 | TRBV5-1 | . | TGCGCCAGCAGCTTGGCTAGGGACAGGGGGCTAACTGAAGCTTTCTTT | CASSLARDRGLTEAFF
TRBJ2-2 | . | TRBV28 | . | TGTGCCAGCGGTGGTAGCGGGAACACCGGGGAGCTGTTTTTT | CASGGSGNTGELFF
TRBJ2-7 | TRBD2 | TRBV25-1 | . | TGTGCCAGCAGTAAAAGCGGGAGTTCCTACGAGCAGTACTTC | CASSKSGSSYEQYF
TRBJ1-1 | . | TRBV5-5 | . | TGTGCCAGCAGCGTCTGGGACTATGTGGGTGAAGCTTTCTTT | CASSVWDYVGEAFF
TRBJ2-7 | . | TRBV5-1 | . | TGCGCCAGCAGGGGGAACCAGGGGGGCTATGCTCACGAGCAGTACTTC | CASRGNQGGYAHEQYF
TRBJ2-2 | TRBD1 | TRBV19 | . | TGTGCCATCTCGACAGGGGGTAACACCGGGGAGCTGTTTTTT | CAISTGGNTGELFF
TRBJ1-5 | TRBD1 | TRBV2 | . | TGTGCCAGCAAGGGACAGGCCCCTAATCAGCCCCAGCATTTT | CASKGQAPNQPQHF
TRBJ2-6 | . | TRBV7-2 | . | TGTGCCAGCAGCTTAGGAGGGCGGGGGCCTAGGGCCAACGTCCTGACTTTC | CASSLGGRGPRANVLTF
TRBJ1-2 | . | TRBV27 | . | TGTGCCAGCAGCCTTAGTCGGGGCTATGGCTACACCTTC | CASSLSRGYGYTF
TRBJ2-5 | TRBD2 | TRBV9 | once | TGTGCCAGCAGCCGATCGGGTAGCGGGAGTCTAGAGACCCAGTACTTC | CASSRSGSGSLETQYF
TRBJ1-2 | . | TRBV5-1 | few | TGCGCCAGCAGCTTGGTAGGCGGTCAGAACTATGGCTACACCTTC | CASSLVGGQNYGYTF